These 20 T cell receptor beta chains were sequenced from one sample in a study of cytotoxic CD8 clonotypes in ibrutinib-treated CLL (dated by TCRdb to 2020 to 2022). The time point label of this sample denotes: progressive disease on ibrutinib. Library preparation was by the immunoSEQ multiplex PCR assay. TCRdb's version of the immuneACCESS table is confined to in-frame rearrangements and falls short of the full clone set. An unresolved V gene accounts for under half of the shortfall where checked; the remainder is of unknown origin. Across this sample there are under 300,000 clones, with approximately 76% seen only once. Of the sample, 5.6% falls within the top ten clones. The specimen comprised PBMCs, sampled at disease progression, from a patient treated with ibrutinib. The receptors originated from a human donor with chronic lymphocytic leukemia.

The gene calls are TRBV2 and TRBJ1-3; D ambiguous. Looked up from germline, CDR1 is SNHLY and CDR2 is FYNNEI. The CDR3 length is 13 residues. Between the trimmed V and J ends, which lost 7 bases and 0 bases, there was a span of 7 bases. The CDR3, as DNA: TGTGCCAGCAAGATCTACTCTGGAAACACCATATATTTT. Translation: CASKIYSGNTIYF.

The genes are TRBV5-6 and TRBJ1-2; D is unresolved. The CDR3 sequence is 14 residues long. V was pared by 0 bases and J by 1 base, with 7 bases between. Germline V gives CDR1 SGHDT, CDR2 YYEEEE. The CDR3 sequence is CASSLDAGNYGYTF. The CDR3, as DNA: TGTGCCAGCAGCTTGGATGCGGGTAACTATGGCTACACCTTC.

This rearrangement joins TRBV27 to TRBJ2-1; D perhaps matches TRBD2 (6 bases). Germline V gene data show CDR1 as MNHEY and CDR2 as SMNVEV (reference sequence). The CDR3 length is 11 residues. The V and J ends lost 5 bases and 9 bases respectively, with 8 bases between them. The CDR3 nucleotides read TGTGCCAGCAGTGAGGGAGGTGAGCAGTTCTTC. Translated: CASSEGGEQFF.

J is TRBJ2-7 and V is TRBV4-3; 7 bases are a match to TRBD1. This CDR3 contains 16 residues. Germline V gene lookup returns CDR1 LGHNA and CDR2 YSLEER. V shed 4 bases and J 3 bases; nucleotides not matched to a gene: 12. The CDR3 here is CASSRDRQGIFYEQYF. Written as DNA, the CDR3 is TGCGCCAGCAGCCGCGACCGACAGGGAATTTTCTACGAGCAGTACTTC.

The chain employs TRBV10-2 and TRBJ1-1; the match to TRBD1 covers 9 bases. The CDR3 extends over 15 amino acids. With 0 bases clipped from V and 1 base from J, the junction kept 0 bases outside the gene matches. From germline, CDR1 is WSHSY and CDR2 SAAADI. For the CDR3, the DNA is TGCGCCAGCAGTGAGTCGGGACAGGGGAACACTGAAGCTTTCTTT. It codes for CASSESGQGNTEAFF.

The chain has TRBV6-5 and TRBJ1-2; D perhaps matches TRBD1 (6 bases). Germline CDR1 MNHEY, CDR2 SVGAGI. Trimming took 6 bases from V and 2 from J, leaving 10 bases between them. CDR3 length: 13 amino acids. CDR3 protein: CASRRTENYGYTF. DNA of the CDR3: TGTGCCAGCAGACGGACAGAAAACTATGGCTACACCTTC.

Of note for this clone: Other DNA sequences within the sample encode an identical CDR3. V and J are TRBV9 and TRBJ2-2, with TRBD2 identical over 8 bases. CDR3 length equals 15 residues. The germline gives CDR1 SGDLS, CDR2 YYNGEE. Losses at the gene ends were 2 bases for V and 4 bases for J; bases not matched to a gene: 4. The CDR3 sequence: CASSVAGRGTGELFF. CDR3 bases: TGTGCCAGCAGCGTGGCCGGGAGGGGCACCGGGGAGCTGTTTTTT.

V gene TRBV18 combines with J gene TRBJ2-5; 12 nucleotides match TRBD1. From germline, CDR1 is KGHSH and CDR2 LQKENI. This CDR3 spans 15 amino acids. The V segment lost 5 bases and the J segment 5 bases; nucleotides outside the gene matches: 6. The CDR3 nucleotides read TGTGCCAGCTCATCGCCGGGACAGGGGGCGGAGACCCAGTACTTC. Its protein product is CASSSPGQGAETQYF.

This chain joins TRBV29-1 and TRBJ2-3; 10 bases fit TRBD1. Germline CDR1 and CDR2: SQVTM and ANQGSEA. Trimming removed 3 bases from V and 5 bases from J; junction bases left unmatched: 8. CDR3 size: 15 residues. For the CDR3, the DNA is TGCAGCGTTGAGCGACAGGGGGCAGGGGGAGATACGCAGTATTTT. Protein sequence: CSVERQGAGGDTQYF.

This sequence joins TRBV7-8 and TRBJ1-1, with 9 bases aligning to TRBD1. CDR3 length equals 14 residues. Germline values: CDR1 SGHVS, CDR2 FQNEAQ. The V segment lost 2 bases and the J segment 8 bases; nucleotides outside the gene matches: 6. The CDR3 reads CASSLFGQGREAFF. For the CDR3, the DNA is TGTGCCAGCAGCTTATTTGGACAGGGGCGGGAAGCTTTCTTT.

This clone was picked up a small number of times. This chain links TRBV6-8 with TRBJ1-6; 10 nucleotides align to TRBD1. The CDR3 loop spans 16 amino acids. Germline CDR1 and CDR2: MNHGY and SAAAGT. With 7 bases clipped from V and 7 bases from J, the junction kept 10 bases outside the gene matches. CDR3 nucleotide sequence: TGTGCCAGCACCTGGTGGGACAGGGGAAAGAATTCACCCCTCCACTTT. Amino acids: CASTWWDRGKNSPLHF.

This clone was counted only a few times. V gene TRBV7-9 combines with J gene TRBJ2-7; TRBD1 matches 8 bases. V was pared by 5 bases and J by 3 bases, with 6 bases of the junction left unmatched. The CDR3 is 14 residues long. The germline gives CDR1 SEHNR, CDR2 FQNEAQ (reference sequence). In DNA form, the CDR3 reads TGTGCCAGCAGCCCAACGGACAGGGACTACGAGCAGTACTTC. This encodes CASSPTDRDYEQYF.

The V and J genes are TRBV11-2 and TRBJ2-3; D gene unclear. The germline V and J ends were trimmed by 7 bases and 4 bases, with 18 bases remaining between them. Germline loops: CDR1 SGHAT, CDR2 FQNNGV. The CDR3 has 15 amino acids. CDR3 DNA: TGTGCCAGCACCAAGGTCCCAGCCTTAGCAGATACGCAGTATTTT. This encodes CASTKVPALADTQYF.

The rearrangement links TRBV5-8 to TRBJ2-7; D uncertain. Looked up from germline, CDR1 is SGHTS and CDR2 is YDEGEE. Deletions cut 4 bases from V and 3 bases from J, with 11 bases between. The CDR3 is 13 residues long. CDR3 nucleotides: TGTGCCAGCAGCCTTGACACGATCTACGAGCAGTACTTC. This sequence encodes CASSLDTIYEQYF.

The chain has TRBV7-9 and TRBJ1-4; D might be TRBD1 (5 bases). This CDR3 comprises 12 residues. CDR1 is SEHNR, CDR2 FQNEAQ, per germline (reference sequence). Trimming left V 2 bases short and J 8 bases short, with 6 bases between. The DNA for the CDR3 is TGTGCCAGCAGCTTAAGGGACGAAAAACTGTTTTTT. Amino acids: CASSLRDEKLFF.

The chain has TRBV6-5 and TRBJ2-3, with a possible D match to TRBD2 (6 bases). The V end lost 1 base, the J end lost 6 bases, and 17 bases lay between the germline ends. Germline V gene lookup returns CDR1 MNHEY and CDR2 SVGAGI. The CDR3 covers 16 residues. This CDR3 is CASSYWAGLARDTQYF. The CDR3 region has the DNA TGTGCCAGCAGTTACTGGGCTGGGCTAGCGAGGGATACGCAGTATTTT.

This chain links TRBV4-1 with TRBJ2-2; D is unclear. The CDR3 loop spans 15 amino acids. CDR1 and CDR2 (germline): MGHRA, YSYEKL. V lost 0 bases, J lost 0 bases, and 5 bases lay in between. CDR3 sequence: CASSQDRSNTGELFF. Written as DNA, the CDR3 is TGCGCCAGCAGCCAAGACAGGTCGAACACCGGGGAGCTGTTTTTT.

V and J are TRBV6-5 and TRBJ2-5; 8 bases fit TRBD1. Germline CDR1 and CDR2: MNHEY and SVGAGI. The CDR3 runs to 12 residues. J lost 5 bases, V lost 10 bases, and 6 bases had no gene match. CDR3 residues: CATRDRGETQYF. The CDR3 region has the DNA TGTGCCACCCGTGACAGGGGTGAGACCCAGTACTTC.

The genes are TRBV19 and TRBJ2-7, with 8 bases matching TRBD1. Germline V gene lookup returns CDR1 LNHDA and CDR2 SQIVND (reference sequence). V was pared by 2 bases and J by 4 bases, with 4 bases of the junction left unmatched. CDR3 length: 14 residues. CDR3 sequence (DNA): TGTGCCAGTAGTATAAAGGACAGGGAGTACGAGCAGTACTTC. It yields the protein CASSIKDREYEQYF.

The J gene is TRBJ2-7, the V gene TRBV27, with 10 bases aligning to TRBD2. CDR3 size: 14 residues. V was pared by 3 bases and J by 3 bases, with 2 bases of the junction left unmatched. Germline CDR1 and CDR2: MNHEY and SMNVEV (reference sequence). The CDR3 DNA sequence: TGTGCCAGCAGTTTCCGGACTAGCGGCTACGAGCAGTACTTC. This gives the protein CASSFRTSGYEQYF.